Listed here are 15 T cell receptor beta chains from one sample, sequenced in a study of T cells after yellow fever vaccination. TCRdb reanalysed the 5' RACE reads using MiXCR and keeps one entry per CDR3 protein. Found here are about 500,000 distinct CDR3 sequences, approximately 16% of them singletons; the top ten hold around 15%. This material consisted of PBMCs, taken 5 to 6 days after the first yellow fever vaccination. These receptor sequences come from a man between 18 and 35 years old who received the YFV17D yellow fever vaccine.

This clonotype has more than one count but fewer than ten. The chain carries TRBV5-1 and TRBJ2-3; 7 nucleotides align to TRBD2. The trim removed 5 bases at V and 2 bases at J, leaving 8 bases unmatched. The length of the CDR3 is 15 residues. Germline CDR1 and CDR2: SGHRS and YFSETQ. The CDR3 here is CASRRLAGLTDTQYF. CDR3 nucleotide sequence: TGCGCCAGCAGAAGACTAGCCGGTCTCACAGATACGCAGTATTTT. Looking up the rest from reference TRBV5-1 and TRBJ2-3 gives the full variable domain: KAGVTQTPRYLIKTRGQQVTLSCSPISGHRSVSWYQQTPGQGLQFLFEYFSETQRNKGNFPGRFSGRQFSNSRSEMNVSTLELGDSALYLCASRRLAGLTDTQYFGPGTRLTVL.

The J gene is TRBJ1-2, the V gene TRBV5-1; 7 positions match TRBD1. CDR3 size: 12 residues. The V gene end was trimmed by 2 bases and the J gene end by 8 bases; junction bases not matched to a gene: 3. From germline, CDR1 is SGHRS and CDR2 YFSETQ. CDR3 protein: CASSLTGEGYTF. The CDR3 coding sequence is TGCGCCAGCAGCTTAACAGGGGAAGGCTACACCTTC.

This clonotype has a handful of counts. The chain is built from TRBV7-9 and TRBJ2-3; D is unclear. The CDR3 extends over 14 amino acids. CDR1 is SEHNR, CDR2 FQNEAQ, per germline (reference sequence). Trimming pared 1 base from V and 6 bases from J, leaving 11 bases between. The CDR3 DNA is TGTGCCAGCAGCTTAGTATCTTTGGGGGATACGCAGTATTTT. This gives the protein CASSLVSLGDTQYF.

This clonotype was observed a handful of times. The gene calls are TRBV12-3 or TRBV12-4 and TRBJ2-1; the match to TRBD2 covers 9 bases. V trimming: 3 bases; J trimming: 7 bases; junction bases outside the gene matches: 7. The CDR3 extends over 15 amino acids. CDR3 DNA: TGTGCCAGCAGTTTGGGGGCGGGGGGGCTTAATGAGCAGTTCTTC. It specifies CASSLGAGGLNEQFF.

The DNA of the CDR3 is TGTGCCAGCAGCTTGCTGACAGGGAGGTACAATGAGCAGTTCTTC. Translation gives CASSLLTGRYNEQFF. The chain recombines TRBV21-1 with TRBJ2-1; no DNA check was done on the table's D call, TRBD1. TRBV21-1 is shown as a pseudogene. CDR3 size: 15 residues.

This clonotype was seen just once. The conserved phenylalanine or tryptophan normally closing the CDR3 is absent here, so this likely arose from a read error. This chain joins TRBV4-3 and TRBJ1-2; D is perhaps TRBD1 (5 bases). The V gene lost 0 bases and the J gene lost 4 bases, with 12 bases spanning the gap. Germline V gene data show CDR1 as LGHNA and CDR2 as YSLEER. CDR3 length: 15 amino acids. For the CDR3, the DNA is TGCGCCAGCAGCCAAGAGTCCGGGAGGGGCTATGGCTACACCATC. Translating gives CASSQESGRGYGYTI.

The chain combines TRBV11-2 with TRBJ2-7, with D unresolved. CDR1 SGHAT and CDR2 FQNNGV come from the germline V gene. The CDR3 totals 12 residues. With 4 bases removed from V and 4 bases from J, the gap between germline ends came to 8 bases. The CDR3 DNA is TGTGCCAGCAGCTCGACTTCTTACGAGCAGTACGTC. Encoded protein: CASSSTSYEQYV.

This clonotype was observed a handful of times. The rearrangement uses TRBV27 and TRBJ1-5; no reliable D call. Germline CDR1 is MNHEY and CDR2 is SMNVEV (reference sequence). V dropped 4 bases and J dropped 5 bases, with 12 bases sitting between them. This CDR3 has 14 residues. CDR3 protein: CASSSLPSYQPQHF. The DNA for the CDR3 is TGTGCCAGCAGTTCCCTCCCATCCTATCAGCCCCAGCATTTT.

The chain carries TRBV18 and TRBJ2-4; TRBD1 agrees at 10 bases. Losses at the gene ends were 2 bases for V and 10 bases for J; bases not matched to a gene: 2. The CDR3 loop spans 13 amino acids. Per the germline V gene, CDR1 is KGHSH and CDR2 is LQKENI. The CDR3 sequence is CASSPRGQGIQYF. CDR3 DNA sequence: TGTGCCAGCTCACCAAGGGGACAGGGGATTCAGTACTTC.

This clonotype was counted between two and nine times. The chain is built from TRBV12-3 or TRBV12-4 and TRBJ2-3; 8 positions agree with TRBD1. CDR3 length: 17 amino acids. J gave up 1 base and V 4 bases, and 10 bases lay outside the gene matches. Here the CDR3 reads CASSSQDRAGGTDTQYF. For the CDR3, the DNA is TGTGCCAGCAGTTCACAGGACAGGGCGGGTGGCACAGATACGCAGTATTTT.

The chain recombines TRBV11-2 with TRBJ2-1; TRBD2 matches at 9 bases. Germline V gene data show CDR1 as SGHAT and CDR2 as FQNNGV. The V gene end was trimmed by 5 bases and the J gene end by 0 bases; junction bases not matched to a gene: 14. This CDR3 is 19 amino acids long. The DNA of the CDR3 is TGTGCCAGCAGCCTTAGAGTTGGACTAGCGCTTAGCTCCTACAATGAGCAGTTCTTC. This gives the protein CASSLRVGLALSSYNEQFF.

This sequence joins TRBV11-3 and TRBJ2-1, with 9 bases that match TRBD1. The germline gives CDR1 SGHNT, CDR2 YENEEA. This CDR3 has 16 residues. V was pared by 3 bases and J by 6 bases, with 9 bases of the junction left unmatched. CDR3 protein: CASSFSGGDRVNEQFF. CDR3 DNA: TGTGCCAGCAGCTTTTCCGGAGGGGACAGGGTCAATGAGCAGTTCTTC.

This clonotype appeared a few times. This sequence joins TRBV7-2 and TRBJ1-1, with no clear D. The CDR3 is made up of 13 amino acids. CDR1 is SGHTA, CDR2 FQGNSA, per germline. V gave up 5 bases and J gave up 7 bases, with 14 bases separating them. The CDR3, as DNA: TGTGCCAGCAGCCCCTATATAAATCTTGAAGCTTTCTTT. It encodes CASSPYINLEAFF.

This clonotype was counted many times. This rearrangement joins TRBV6-5 to TRBJ2-7; 11 bases match TRBD2. The CDR3 spans 15 residues. V gave up 5 bases and J gave up 4 bases; unmatched junction bases: 7. In germline, CDR1 is MNHEY, CDR2 SVGAGI. The CDR3 region has the DNA TGTGCCAGCAGTACTCCGGGACTAGCGGAATACGAGCAGTACTTC. Translation: CASSTPGLAEYEQYF.

CDR3 in amino acids: CASSYGYNQPQHF. In DNA, the CDR3 is TGTGCCAGCAGTTACGGGTACAATCAGCCCCAGCATTTT. The V and J genes are TRBV6-2 or TRBV6-3 and TRBJ1-5; D is uncertain. CDR3 length equals 13 residues. V was cut by 2 bases and J by 3 bases, with 5 bases left in between. Germline loops: CDR1 MNHEY, CDR2 SVGEGT.